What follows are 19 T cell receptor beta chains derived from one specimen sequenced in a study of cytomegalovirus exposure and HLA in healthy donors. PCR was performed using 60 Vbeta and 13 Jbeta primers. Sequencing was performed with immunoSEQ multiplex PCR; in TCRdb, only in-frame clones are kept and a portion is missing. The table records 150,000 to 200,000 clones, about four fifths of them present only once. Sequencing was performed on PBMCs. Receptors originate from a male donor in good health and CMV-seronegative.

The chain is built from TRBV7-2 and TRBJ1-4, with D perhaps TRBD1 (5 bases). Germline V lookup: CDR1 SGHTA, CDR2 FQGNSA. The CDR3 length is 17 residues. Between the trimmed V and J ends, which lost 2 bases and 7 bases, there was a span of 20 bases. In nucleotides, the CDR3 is TGTGCCAGCAGCTTAAACGCACGGGGGACCCCTGGTGAAAAACTGTTTTTT. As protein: CASSLNARGTPGEKLFF.

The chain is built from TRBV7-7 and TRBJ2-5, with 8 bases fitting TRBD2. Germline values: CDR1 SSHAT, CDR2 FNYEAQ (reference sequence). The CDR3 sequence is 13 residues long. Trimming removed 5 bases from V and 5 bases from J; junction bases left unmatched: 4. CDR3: CASSIIAGETQYF. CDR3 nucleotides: TGTGCCAGCAGCATAATAGCGGGGGAGACCCAGTACTTC.

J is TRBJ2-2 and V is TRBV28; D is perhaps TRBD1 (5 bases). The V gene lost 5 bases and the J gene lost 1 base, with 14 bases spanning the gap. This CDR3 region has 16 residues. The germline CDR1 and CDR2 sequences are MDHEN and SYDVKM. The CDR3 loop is CASSRRGRVNTGELFF. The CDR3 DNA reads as TGTGCCAGCAGTCGGCGAGGCAGGGTGAACACCGGGGAGCTGTTTTTT. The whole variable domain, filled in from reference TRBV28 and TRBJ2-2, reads DVKVTQSSRYLVKRTGEKVFLECVQDMDHENMFWYRQDPGLGLRLIYFSYDVKMKEKGDIPEGYSVSREKKERFSLILESASTNQTSMYLCASSRRGRVNTGELFFGEGSRLTVL.

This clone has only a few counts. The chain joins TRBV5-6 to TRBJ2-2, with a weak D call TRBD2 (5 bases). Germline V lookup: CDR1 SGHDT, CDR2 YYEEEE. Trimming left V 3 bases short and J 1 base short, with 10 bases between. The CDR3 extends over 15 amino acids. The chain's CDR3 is CASSYSSGNTGELFF. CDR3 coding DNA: TGTGCCAGCAGCTATTCCAGCGGGAACACCGGGGAGCTGTTTTTT. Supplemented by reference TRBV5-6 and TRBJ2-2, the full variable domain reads DAGVTQSPTHLIKTRGQQVTLRCSPKSGHDTVSWYQQALGQGPQFIFQYYEEEERQRGNFPDRFSGHQFPNYSSELNVNALLLGDSALYLCASSYSSGNTGELFFGEGSRLTVL.

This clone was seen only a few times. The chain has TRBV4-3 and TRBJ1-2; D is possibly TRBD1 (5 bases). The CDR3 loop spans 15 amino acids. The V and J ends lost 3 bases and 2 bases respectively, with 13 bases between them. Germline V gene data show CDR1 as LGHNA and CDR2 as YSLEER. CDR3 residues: CASSHSDRTNYGYTF. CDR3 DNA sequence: TGCGCCAGCAGCCACTCAGACAGAACCAACTATGGCTACACCTTC.

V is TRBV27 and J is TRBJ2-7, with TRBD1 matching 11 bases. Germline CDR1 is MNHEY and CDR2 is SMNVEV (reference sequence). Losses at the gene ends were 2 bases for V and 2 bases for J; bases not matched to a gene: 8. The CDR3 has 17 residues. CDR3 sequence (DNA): TGTGCCAGCAGTTTAAGGCCGCCGGGACAGGGGGCCTACGAGCAGTACTTC. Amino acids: CASSLRPPGQGAYEQYF.

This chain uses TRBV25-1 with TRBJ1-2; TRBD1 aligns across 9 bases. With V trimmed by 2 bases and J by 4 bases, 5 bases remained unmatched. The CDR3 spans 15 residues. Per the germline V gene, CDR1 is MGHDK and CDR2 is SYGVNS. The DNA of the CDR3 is TGTGCCAGCAGTGAACCCGGGACAGGGCGCTATGGCTACACCTTC. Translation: CASSEPGTGRYGYTF.

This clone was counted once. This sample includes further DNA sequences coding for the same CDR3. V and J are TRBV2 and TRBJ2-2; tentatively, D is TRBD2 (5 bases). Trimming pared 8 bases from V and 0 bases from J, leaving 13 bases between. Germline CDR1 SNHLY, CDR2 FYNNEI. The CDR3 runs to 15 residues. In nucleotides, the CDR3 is TGTGCCAGCTCTGGGTTAGCGACGAACACCGGGGAGCTGTTTTTT. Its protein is CASSGLATNTGELFF.

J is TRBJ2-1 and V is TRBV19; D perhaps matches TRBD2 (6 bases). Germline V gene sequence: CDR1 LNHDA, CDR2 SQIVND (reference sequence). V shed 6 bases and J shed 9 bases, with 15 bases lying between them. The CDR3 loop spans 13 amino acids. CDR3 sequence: CASSLALIAEQFF. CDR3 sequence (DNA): TGTGCCAGTAGCCTAGCGCTGATCGCTGAGCAGTTCTTC.

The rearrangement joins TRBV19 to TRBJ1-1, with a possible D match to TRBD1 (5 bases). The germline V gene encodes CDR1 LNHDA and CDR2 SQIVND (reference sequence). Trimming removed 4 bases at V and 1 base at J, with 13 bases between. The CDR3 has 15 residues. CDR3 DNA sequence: TGTGCCAGTAGTACCCAGGGTAAGGGGAACACTGAAGCTTTCTTT. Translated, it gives CASSTQGKGNTEAFF.

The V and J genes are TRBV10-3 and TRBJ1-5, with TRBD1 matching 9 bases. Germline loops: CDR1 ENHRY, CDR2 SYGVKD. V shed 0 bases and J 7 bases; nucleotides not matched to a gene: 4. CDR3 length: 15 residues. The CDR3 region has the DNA TGTGCCATCAGTGAGTCGGGACAGGGTTTCCAGCCCCAGCATTTT. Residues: CAISESGQGFQPQHF.

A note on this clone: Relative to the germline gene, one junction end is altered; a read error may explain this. The chain's CDR3 is CSSSLGLQPQHF. The CDR3 bases are TGTTCCAGCAGCTTAGGTCTCCAGCCCCAGCATTTT. The rearrangement links TRBV7-9 to TRBJ1-5; D gene unclear. This CDR3 is 12 amino acids long. Germline V gene data show CDR1 as SEHNR and CDR2 as FQNEAQ (reference sequence).

CDR3 DNA sequence: TGCGCCAGCAGCTTGACCCTCGGACTAGCGGGGGGGCGTAGCACAGATACGCAGTATTTT. Amino acid sequence: CASSLTLGLAGGRSTDTQYF. This chain links TRBV5-1 with TRBJ2-3, with TRBD2 identical over 15 bases. This CDR3 has 20 amino acids. V gave up 1 base and J gave up 0 bases; unmatched junction bases: 9. From germline, CDR1 is SGHRS and CDR2 YFSETQ.

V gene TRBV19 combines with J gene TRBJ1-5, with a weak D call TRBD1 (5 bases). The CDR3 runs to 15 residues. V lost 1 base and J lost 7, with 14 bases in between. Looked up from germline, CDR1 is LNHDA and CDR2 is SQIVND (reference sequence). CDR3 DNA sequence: TGTGCCAGTAGTATAGGGGAAGGGGCGCAGCAGCCCCAGCATTTT. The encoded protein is CASSIGEGAQQPQHF.

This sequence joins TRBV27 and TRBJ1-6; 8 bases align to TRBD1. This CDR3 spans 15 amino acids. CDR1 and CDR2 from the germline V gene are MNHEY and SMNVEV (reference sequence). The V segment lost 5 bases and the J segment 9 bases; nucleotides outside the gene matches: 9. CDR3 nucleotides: TGTGCCAGCAGTCCGCGGACAGGGTTTAGTTCACCCCTCCACTTT. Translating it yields CASSPRTGFSSPLHF.

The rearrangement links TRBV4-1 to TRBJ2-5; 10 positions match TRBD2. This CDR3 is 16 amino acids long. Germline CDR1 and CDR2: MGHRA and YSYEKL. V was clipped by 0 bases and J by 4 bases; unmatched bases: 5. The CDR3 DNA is TGCGCCAGCAGCCAAGAAGGGAGCGGGAGGGGAGAGACCCAGTACTTC. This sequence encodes CASSQEGSGRGETQYF.

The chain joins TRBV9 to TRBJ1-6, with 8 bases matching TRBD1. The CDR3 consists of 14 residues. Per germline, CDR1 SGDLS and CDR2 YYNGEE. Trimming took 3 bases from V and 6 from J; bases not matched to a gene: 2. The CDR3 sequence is CASSGTGGNSPLHF. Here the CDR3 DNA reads TGTGCCAGCAGCGGAACAGGGGGTAATTCACCCCTCCACTTT.

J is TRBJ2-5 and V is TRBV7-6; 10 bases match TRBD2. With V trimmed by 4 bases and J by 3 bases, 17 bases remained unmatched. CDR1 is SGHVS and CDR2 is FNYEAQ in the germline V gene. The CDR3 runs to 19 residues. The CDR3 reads CASSSLPVAGGRLKETQYF. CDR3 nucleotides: TGTGCCAGCAGCTCCCTGCCGGTAGCGGGAGGAAGGCTTAAAGAGACCCAGTACTTC.

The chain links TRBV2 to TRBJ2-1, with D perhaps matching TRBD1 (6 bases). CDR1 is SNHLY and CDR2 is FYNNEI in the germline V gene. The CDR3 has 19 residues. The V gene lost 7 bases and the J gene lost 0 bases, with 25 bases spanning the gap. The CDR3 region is CASKKGQGRVPSSYNEQFF. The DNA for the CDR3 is TGTGCCAGCAAAAAGGGGCAGGGGCGGGTGCCCAGCTCCTACAATGAGCAGTTCTTC.